One and the same sample provided the 21 T cell receptor beta chains below, sequenced in a study of blood T cell repertoires in COVID-19. TCRdb's table, derived via immunoSEQ multiplex PCR, lists solely in-frame clones and lacks some. The sample lists around 220,000 clones; about 93% were seen once. Sequenced: PBMCs or T cells enriched from blood (not recorded which). The receptor set was obtained from a woman aged 18 to 35 who had recovered from COVID-19.

The chain couples TRBV7-3 to TRBJ2-2, with 9 bases lining up with TRBD2. The CDR3 is 18 amino acids. After removal of 5 bases from V and 1 base from J, the junction contained 11 bases not matched to a gene. Germline CDR1 and CDR2: SGHTA and FQGTGA. The CDR3 loop is CASSPSSGLAENTGELFF. The CDR3 nucleotides read TGTGCCAGCAGCCCTAGTTCGGGACTAGCAGAGAACACCGGGGAGCTGTTTTTT.

This clone has only one observation. The chain has TRBV28 and TRBJ2-7, with TRBD1 matching over 11 bases. Germline V gene data show CDR1 as MDHEN and CDR2 as SYDVKM. Germline trimming cut 6 bases from V and 6 bases from J; bases unmatched to any gene: 7. This CDR3 has 14 amino acids. This CDR3 reads CASSQGQGVGEQYF. CDR3 nucleotide sequence: TGTGCCAGCAGCCAGGGACAGGGGGTAGGCGAGCAGTACTTC.

The V gene is TRBV6-5, the J gene TRBJ2-7, with TRBD2 matching over 10 bases. The trim removed 2 bases at V and 3 bases at J, leaving 4 bases unmatched. In germline, CDR1 is MNHEY, CDR2 SVGAGI. The CDR3 is 15 amino acids. CDR3 nucleotide sequence: TGTGCCAGCAGTTACGATTCTAGCGGGGGCTACGAGCAGTACTTC. Residues: CASSYDSSGGYEQYF.

This clone was seen more than once but under ten times. The chain has TRBV19 and TRBJ1-1; 8 bases align to TRBD1. Trimming took 6 bases from V and 5 from J; bases not matched to a gene: 5. This CDR3 has 13 residues. Per germline, CDR1 LNHDA and CDR2 SQIVND (reference sequence). CDR3 loop: CASSKQGDTEAFF. DNA for the CDR3: TGTGCCAGTAGCAAACAGGGGGATACTGAAGCTTTCTTT.

V usage is TRBV5-1 and J usage is TRBJ2-3, with 7 positions matching TRBD2. Trimming removed 0 bases from V and 0 bases from J; junction bases left unmatched: 1. The CDR3 covers 15 residues. Per germline, CDR1 SGHRS and CDR2 YFSETQ. The CDR3 DNA reads as TGCGCCAGCAGCTTGGTTAGCGGGAGCACAGATACGCAGTATTTT. Translated: CASSLVSGSTDTQYF.

This chain joins TRBV11-2 and TRBJ2-1; 12 nucleotides line up with TRBD2. Germline assignment: CDR1 SGHAT and CDR2 FQNNGV. V shed 3 bases and J 1 base; nucleotides not matched to a gene: 10. CDR3 length: 19 amino acids. The CDR3 spells CASSFRLAGESSSYNEQFF. The CDR3 nucleotides read TGTGCCAGCAGCTTCCGACTAGCGGGAGAAAGTAGTTCCTACAATGAGCAGTTCTTC.

This rearrangement joins TRBV11-2 to TRBJ1-1; D remains ambiguous. This CDR3 comprises 13 residues. V shed 2 bases and J shed 3 bases, with 7 bases lying between them. Germline V lookup: CDR1 SGHAT, CDR2 FQNNGV. CDR3 in amino acids: CASSLYRDTEAFF. In DNA form, the CDR3 reads TGTGCCAGCAGCTTATATCGAGACACTGAAGCTTTCTTT.

This clone was counted once. The chain is built from TRBV14 and TRBJ1-1, with D perhaps matching TRBD1 (5 bases). CDR1 and CDR2 (germline): SGHDN, FVKESK. This CDR3 region has 18 residues. The V gene lost 0 bases and the J gene lost 0 bases, with 17 bases spanning the gap. DNA for the CDR3: TGTGCCAGCAGCCAAGATCGGAGGGGAGCTACGATGAACACTGAAGCTTTCTTT. It specifies CASSQDRRGATMNTEAFF.

V is TRBV7-9 and J is TRBJ2-1; TRBD2 is a possible D gene (6 bases). Trimming removed 1 base at V and 5 bases at J, with 9 bases between. This CDR3 is 14 amino acids long. Germline CDR1 SEHNR, CDR2 FQNEAQ (reference sequence). CDR3 nucleotides: TGTGCCAGCAGCTTAGGGAGGGTCCACAATGAGCAGTTCTTC. Amino acids: CASSLGRVHNEQFF.

The gene calls are TRBV28 and TRBJ2-1; perhaps TRBD2 as D (5 bases). Germline CDR1 and CDR2: MDHEN and SYDVKM. This CDR3 region has 23 residues. Trimming pared 0 bases from V and 0 bases from J, leaving 30 bases between. Written as DNA, the CDR3 is TGTGCCAGCAGTTTATGGATTAGATGGGCGTACGGGATCAATACCGTCTCCTACAATGAGCAGTTCTTC. It specifies CASSLWIRWAYGINTVSYNEQFF.

This clone was found once. The V and J genes are TRBV7-8 and TRBJ1-2; 10 nucleotides match TRBD1. The trim removed 8 bases at V and 6 bases at J, leaving 9 bases unmatched. The length of the CDR3 is 14 residues. Germline CDR1 reads SGHVS; CDR2 reads FQNEAQ. The CDR3 loop is CASGGGGQGDGYTF. Written as DNA, the CDR3 is TGTGCCAGCGGGGGAGGCGGACAGGGGGATGGCTACACCTTC.

This rearrangement joins TRBV27 to TRBJ1-6; D unclear. Trimming stripped 0 bases from V and 8 bases from J, with 5 bases between. Germline assignment: CDR1 MNHEY and CDR2 SMNVEV (reference sequence). The CDR3 runs 13 residues. The CDR3 region has the DNA TGTGCCAGCAGTTTATCTCCCTATTCACCCCTCCACTTT. Protein: CASSLSPYSPLHF.

The chain couples TRBV7-9 to TRBJ1-1; tentative D call: TRBD1 (6 bases). The CDR3 loop spans 13 amino acids. From germline, CDR1 is SEHNR and CDR2 FQNEAQ (reference sequence). Trimming shortened V by 1 base and J by 9 bases, and 12 bases separated the two germline ends. The CDR3 sequence is CASSLDGTFKAFF. Here the CDR3 DNA reads TGTGCCAGCAGCTTAGACGGGACATTCAAAGCTTTCTTT.

The gene calls are TRBV18 and TRBJ1-3; maybe TRBD1 (5 bases). V lost 2 bases and J 2 bases, leaving 19 bases between the germline ends. Germline V CDR1 and CDR2: KGHSH, LQKENI. The CDR3 is 18 residues long. For the CDR3, the DNA is TGTGCCAGCTCACCAACCCCCCCCGTCGGGGGTACTGGAAACACCATATATTTT. Translating gives CASSPTPPVGGTGNTIYF.

This rearrangement joins TRBV3-1 (or the pseudogene TRBV3-2) to TRBJ1-3, with 7 bases aligning to TRBD1. The CDR3 contains 15 residues. With V trimmed by 1 base and J by 4 bases, 4 bases remained unmatched. Per germline, CDR1 LGHDT and CDR2 YNNKEL (reference sequence). CDR3 in amino acids: CASSQATGLGNTIYF. DNA of the CDR3: TGTGCCAGCAGCCAAGCGACAGGGTTGGGAAACACCATATATTTT.

The chain combines TRBV9 with TRBJ2-7; weak D call: TRBD2 (5 bases). This CDR3 has 12 amino acids. V was cut by 3 bases and J by 2 bases, with 6 bases left in between. The germline V gene encodes CDR1 SGDLS and CDR2 YYNGEE. The CDR3 here is CASSDGTYEQYF. The CDR3 DNA reads as TGTGCCAGCAGCGACGGGACCTACGAGCAGTACTTC.

CDR3 amino acids: CASSEIDEGGRGGYTF. The CDR3 DNA follows: TGTGCCAGCAGTGAAATCGATGAAGGGGGAAGGGGTGGCTACACCTTC. The V and J genes are TRBV6-1 and TRBJ1-2; tentatively, D is TRBD1 (6 bases). Looked up from germline, CDR1 is MNHNS and CDR2 is SASEGT. V lost 2 bases, J lost 7 bases, and 20 bases lay in between. The CDR3 runs 16 residues.

The chain combines TRBV28 with TRBJ2-1, with 7 bases that match TRBD2. The CDR3 consists of 18 residues. CDR1 and CDR2 from the germline V gene are MDHEN and SYDVKM. Unmatched junction bases numbered 13, after V lost 5 bases and J lost 0 bases. This CDR3 reads CASSTPLGLAASYNEQFF. Written as DNA, the CDR3 is TGTGCCAGCAGTACCCCACTGGGGCTAGCGGCCTCCTACAATGAGCAGTTCTTC.

The chain couples TRBV21-1 to TRBJ1-6; the D call of TRBD1 is as the table states it, not checked on the DNA. TRBV21-1 is a pseudogene locus. The CDR3 runs to 14 residues. CDR3 sequence reads: CASSIQGPNSPLHF. The CDR3 nucleotides are TGTGCCAGCAGCATTCAGGGTCCTAATTCACCCCTCCACTTT.

This clone came up once. The chain recombines TRBV5-1 with TRBJ1-2; 7 bases align to TRBD1. Trimming at V came to 2 bases and at J to 6 bases, leaving 13 bases not matched to a gene. This CDR3 spans 16 amino acids. Germline CDR1 reads SGHRS; CDR2 reads YFSETQ. In DNA, the CDR3 is TGCGCCAGCAGCTTTGGCGGCCTAGGGACAGACAATGGCTACACCTTC. Its translation: CASSFGGLGTDNGYTF. Based on the CDR3 plus reference TRBV5-1 and TRBJ1-2, the full variable domain is KAGVTQTPRYLIKTRGQQVTLSCSPISGHRSVSWYQQTPGQGLQFLFEYFSETQRNKGNFPGRFSGRQFSNSRSEMNVSTLELGDSALYLCASSFGGLGTDNGYTFGSGTRLTVV.

This chain joins TRBV9 and TRBJ2-7, with 9 bases that match TRBD2. This CDR3 has 15 amino acids. Trimming took 4 bases from V and 0 from J; bases not matched to a gene: 5. Germline V lookup: CDR1 SGDLS, CDR2 YYNGEE. The CDR3 loop reads CASSPSGASSYEQYF. The CDR3 DNA reads TGTGCCAGCAGCCCTAGCGGGGCGAGCTCCTACGAGCAGTACTTC.